This T cell receptor (beta chain) emerged from a study of T cell responses to AZD1222 COVID-19 vaccine. Data came from immunoSEQ multiplex PCR; TCRdb stores just in-frame clones and leaves some out. The sample has fewer than 120,000 clones; 92% are singletons. The J segment lost 2 bases and the V segment lost 4 bases, leaving 8 bases of the junction unmatched. The CDR3 contains 16 residues. Germline V CDR1 and CDR2: MNHEY, SVGEGT. The chain links TRBV6-2 or TRBV6-3 to TRBJ2-1; 7 nucleotides align to TRBD1. Sequences were derived from peripheral blood, sampled 28 days after the second AZD1222 dose. The clonotype originates from an adult who received the AZD1222 COVID-19 vaccine. CDR3 bases: TGTGCCAGCAGTTTCGCGACAGGGAAGACCTACAATGAGCAGTTCTTC. It is translated as CASSFATGKTYNEQFF.